The source of this T cell receptor (beta chain) is a study of blood T cell repertoires in COVID-19. At the level of the study: The origin of the acute and convalescent COVID-19 samples was the United States, Italy and Spain.

TCRdb's copy holds only in-frame clones and misses some; the assay was immunoSEQ multiplex PCR. The data hold 90,000 to 100,000 clones, with almost 85% observed a single time. Germline V gene sequence: CDR1 MNHEY, CDR2 SVGAGI. V was shortened by 4 bases and J by 8 bases, with 17 bases between the two germline ends. The CDR3 has 14 amino acids. Source material: peripheral blood. The genes are TRBV6-5 and TRBJ1-1; TRBD1 is a possible D gene (5 bases). The TCR was taken from a man in his 70s with acute or convalescent COVID-19. Here the CDR3 reads CASSSSGRGREAFF. CDR3 DNA: TGTGCCAGCAGTTCCTCTGGGAGGGGTCGGGAAGCTTTCTTT.